This entry features one T cell receptor beta chain sequence. The data were taken from a study of blood T cell repertoires in COVID-19. Study summary: The United States, Italy and Spain provided the acute and convalescent COVID-19 samples. The analysed material was cDNA or gDNA that came from T cells, B-cell-depleted T cells, or PBMCs.

The V end was cut by 5 bases, the J end by 5 bases, with 15 bases between. Germline V gene data show CDR1 as MNHEY and CDR2 as SMNVEV (reference sequence). The length of the CDR3 is 14 residues. The data were produced by immunoSEQ multiplex PCR, yet TCRdb's version contains in-frame clones alone and is incomplete. This sample carries over 350,000 clones, 86% of them seen once, and the ten largest clones take roughly 1.4%. The rearrangement links TRBV27 to TRBJ1-1; maybe TRBD1 (5 bases). The specimen was peripheral blood. The source of this sequence is a woman aged 30 to 39 with active or convalescent COVID-19. The CDR3 DNA follows: TGTGCCAGCAGTCTCTACGGGGGTCGAACTGAAGCTTTCTTT. It yields the protein CASSLYGGRTEAFF.